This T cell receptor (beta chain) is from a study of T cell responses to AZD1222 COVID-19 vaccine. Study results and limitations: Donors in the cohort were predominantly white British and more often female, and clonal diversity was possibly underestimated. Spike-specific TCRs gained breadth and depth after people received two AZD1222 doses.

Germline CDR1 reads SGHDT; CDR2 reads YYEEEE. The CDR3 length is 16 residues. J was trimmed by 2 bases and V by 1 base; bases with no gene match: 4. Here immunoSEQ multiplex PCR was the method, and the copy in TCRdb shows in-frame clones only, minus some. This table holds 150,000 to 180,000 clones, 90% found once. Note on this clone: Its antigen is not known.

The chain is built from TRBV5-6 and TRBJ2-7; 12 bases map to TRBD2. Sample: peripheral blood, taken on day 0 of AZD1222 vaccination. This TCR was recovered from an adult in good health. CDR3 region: CASSLWTSGTPYEQYF. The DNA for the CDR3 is TGTGCCAGCAGCTTGTGGACTAGCGGGACCCCCTACGAGCAGTACTTC. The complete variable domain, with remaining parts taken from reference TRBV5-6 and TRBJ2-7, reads DAGVTQSPTHLIKTRGQQVTLRCSPKSGHDTVSWYQQALGQGPQFIFQYYEEEERQRGNFPDRFSGHQFPNYSSELNVNALLLGDSALYLCASSLWTSGTPYEQYFGPGTRLTVT.